The 20 T cell receptor beta chains reported below all come from one sample, sequenced in a study of cytomegalovirus exposure and HLA in healthy donors. Primers included in the PCR were 60 Vbeta and 13 Jbeta primers. Assay used: immunoSEQ multiplex PCR; TCRdb lists only in-frame clones, some missing. The sample has about 67,000 clones, roughly two thirds seen once. Material: PBMCs. These receptors were obtained from a young woman in good health and CMV-seronegative.

As concerns this clone: In the same sample, other DNA sequences code for this CDR3. The genes are TRBV15 and TRBJ1-5; 12 nucleotides agree with TRBD1. Germline V gene sequence: CDR1 LNHNV, CDR2 YYDKDF (reference sequence). This CDR3 has 16 amino acids. J lost 3 bases, V lost 1 base, and 1 base had no gene match. This CDR3 is CATSRGDRGPNQPQHF. Written as DNA, the CDR3 is TGTGCCACCAGCAGAGGGGACAGGGGGCCCAATCAGCCCCAGCATTTT.

Only one count was recorded for this clone. The chain employs TRBV11-2 and TRBJ2-5, with 8 bases that match TRBD1. CDR3 length equals 14 residues. With V trimmed by 5 bases and J by 10 bases, 12 bases remained unmatched. Germline lookup yields CDR1 SGHAT and CDR2 FQNNGV. CDR3 in amino acids: CASSQLLGQGGQYF. In DNA, the CDR3 is TGTGCCAGCAGCCAACTCCTTGGACAGGGCGGCCAGTACTTC.

This chain links TRBV6-6 with TRBJ1-4; perhaps TRBD1 as D (5 bases). Germline CDR1 and CDR2: MNHNY and SVGAGI (reference sequence). V was trimmed by 2 bases and J by 4 bases, leaving 8 bases between them. The CDR3 extends over 14 amino acids. CDR3 loop: CASSYGGGNEKLFF. The CDR3 DNA is TGTGCCAGCAGTTACGGGGGGGGTAATGAAAAACTGTTTTTT.

The chain couples TRBV20-1 to TRBJ1-2; D is ambiguous. The CDR3 is made up of 10 amino acids. Per the germline V gene, CDR1 is DFQATT and CDR2 is SNEGSKA (reference sequence). V was cut by 5 bases and J by 5 bases, with 6 bases left in between. This chain's CDR3 is CSAPLYGYTF. The CDR3 DNA follows: TGCAGTGCTCCCTTATATGGCTACACCTTC.

The V and J genes are TRBV6-1 and TRBJ1-5; 9 positions match TRBD1. With V trimmed by 6 bases and J by 5 bases, 8 bases remained unmatched. The germline V gene encodes CDR1 MNHNS and CDR2 SASEGT. CDR3 length: 15 amino acids. The CDR3 DNA reads as TGTGCCAGCAGAGAAACAGGGGGCGCAGATCAGCCCCAGCATTTT. Translation gives CASRETGGADQPQHF.

Points on this clone: Compared with germline, one end of the junction differs, possibly owing to a read error. The V gene is TRBV7-9, the J gene TRBJ1-5; D unresolved. There are 16 residues in the CDR3. The V gene's germline CDR1 is SEHNR and CDR2 FQNEAQ (reference sequence). CDR3 residues: CSSSLARAGFNQPQHF. The CDR3 DNA is TGTTCCAGCAGCTTAGCGCGTGCAGGTTTCAATCAGCCCCAGCATTTT.

The chain uses TRBV5-4 and TRBJ2-2; perhaps TRBD2 as D (5 bases). In germline, CDR1 is SGHNT, CDR2 YYREEE (reference sequence). The CDR3 extends over 14 amino acids. Trimming took 4 bases from V and 6 from J, leaving 13 bases between them. The CDR3 coding sequence is TGTGCCAGCAGCCCTGACCAAGCGGCCGGGGAGCTGTTTTTT. Its translation is CASSPDQAAGELFF.

The rearrangement links TRBV5-1 to TRBJ1-5, with D perhaps matching TRBD1 (6 bases). The CDR3 loop spans 14 amino acids. The germline V gene has CDR1 SGHRS and CDR2 YFSETQ. Trimming pared 5 bases from V and 1 base from J, leaving 10 bases between. The chain's CDR3 is CASRPDSSNQPQHF. The DNA of the CDR3 is TGCGCCAGCAGGCCGGACAGCAGCAATCAGCCCCAGCATTTT. Looking up the rest from reference TRBV5-1 and TRBJ1-5 gives the full variable domain: KAGVTQTPRYLIKTRGQQVTLSCSPISGHRSVSWYQQTPGQGLQFLFEYFSETQRNKGNFPGRFSGRQFSNSRSEMNVSTLELGDSALYLCASRPDSSNQPQHFGDGTRLSIL.

The chain has TRBV6-1 and TRBJ2-2; 11 nucleotides line up with TRBD1. V gave up 7 bases and J gave up 7 bases; unmatched junction bases: 5. Germline V CDR1 and CDR2: MNHNS, SASEGT. This CDR3 region has 14 residues. CDR3 coding DNA: TGTGCCAGCATGGGACAGGGGGGCATCGGGGAGCTGTTTTTT. It is translated as CASMGQGGIGELFF.

The chain carries TRBV28 and TRBJ1-3, with 7 bases matching TRBD1. After removal of 4 bases from V and 3 bases from J, the junction contained 18 bases not matched to a gene. The length of the CDR3 is 19 residues. Per germline, CDR1 MDHEN and CDR2 SYDVKM. The CDR3 DNA sequence: TGTGCCAGCAGTTCTCCCGACTTTCACAGGGGAGTAGGTGGAAACACCATATATTTT. Encoded protein: CASSSPDFHRGVGGNTIYF.

CDR3 protein: CASSPSYLDRDGIEAFF. The CDR3 nucleotides are TGTGCCAGCTCACCGTCTTATCTTGACAGGGATGGGATTGAAGCTTTCTTT. The chain recombines TRBV18 with TRBJ1-1; 7 bases match TRBD1. Germline V gene data show CDR1 as KGHSH and CDR2 as LQKENI. The CDR3 consists of 17 residues. The V gene end was trimmed by 3 bases and the J gene end by 7 bases; junction bases not matched to a gene: 17.

The chain combines TRBV18 with TRBJ2-3, with 7 nucleotides matching TRBD1. Unmatched junction bases numbered 4, after V lost 3 bases and J lost 1 base. The length of the CDR3 is 15 residues. CDR1 and CDR2 (germline): KGHSH, LQKENI. CDR3 coding DNA: TGTGCCAGCTCACCGACCGACAGGGGCACAGATACGCAGTATTTT. Amino acids: CASSPTDRGTDTQYF.

This clone showed up just a few times. This chain connects TRBV11-3 to TRBJ2-5; 14 nucleotides align to TRBD2. Germline V gives CDR1 SGHNT, CDR2 YENEEA. J lost 0 bases, V lost 5 bases, and 8 bases had no gene match. The CDR3 contains 18 residues. CDR3 in amino acids: CASSPGTSGGLNQETQYF. CDR3 in DNA: TGTGCCAGCAGCCCCGGGACTAGCGGGGGCCTGAACCAAGAGACCCAGTACTTC.

The chain couples TRBV9 to TRBJ2-2; 8 nucleotides match TRBD2. This CDR3 is 15 amino acids long. Germline lookup yields CDR1 SGDLS and CDR2 YYNGEE. In DNA form, the CDR3 reads TGTGCGGCCGGGTGGCGGGGGGCGTACACCGGGGAGCTGTTTTTT. Translation: CAAGWRGAYTGELFF.

This chain links TRBV6-6 with TRBJ2-7; D not resolved. The V and J ends lost 2 bases and 3 bases respectively, with 2 bases between them. Germline V gene sequence: CDR1 MNHNY, CDR2 SVGAGI (reference sequence). The CDR3 extends over 11 amino acids. The CDR3, as DNA: TGTGCCAGCAGTTACCTCTACGAGCAGTACTTC. This codes for CASSYLYEQYF.

The V call is TRBV4-3, the J call TRBJ2-4; D is possibly TRBD1 (6 bases). This CDR3 is built from 14 residues. Germline V CDR1 and CDR2: LGHNA, YSLEER. Trimming stripped 0 bases from V and 11 bases from J, with 14 bases between. The chain's CDR3 is CASSQDGTSTVQYF. For the CDR3, the DNA is TGCGCCAGCAGCCAAGATGGGACATCGACGGTTCAGTACTTC.

The CDR3 spells CASSLLQQGGYTF. The CDR3 coding sequence is TGTGCCAGCAGTTTATTACAACAGGGAGGCTACACCTTC. V is TRBV28 and J is TRBJ1-2, with D possibly TRBD1 on 6 matching bases. The V gene's germline CDR1 is MDHEN and CDR2 SYDVKM. The CDR3 has 13 residues. V gave up 1 base and J gave up 8 bases, with 11 bases separating them.

The V call is TRBV5-1, the J call TRBJ2-5, with D possibly being TRBD1 (6 bases). With the DNA end fitting TRBJ2-7 better, the J assignment may be wrong. Germline V gene data show CDR1 as SGHRS and CDR2 as YFSETQ. CDR3 length: 15 residues. Here the CDR3 reads CASSLEAGATYEQYF. The CDR3 DNA is TGCGCCAGCAGCTTGGAGGCAGGGGCCACGTACGAGCAGTACTTC.

This chain connects TRBV9 to TRBJ2-1; the match to TRBD1 covers 7 bases. This CDR3 is 15 amino acids long. The germline V gene has CDR1 SGDLS and CDR2 YYNGEE. V was clipped by 3 bases and J by 7 bases; unmatched bases: 10. CDR3 in DNA: TGTGCCAGCAGCGCAGGGGGAGCAGAGACGAATGAGCAGTTCTTC. Its protein is CASSAGGAETNEQFF.

The chain is built from TRBV5-1 and TRBJ2-3, with D possibly being TRBD1 (5 bases). The CDR3 is made up of 12 amino acids. The germline V gene encodes CDR1 SGHRS and CDR2 YFSETQ. The V and J ends lost 1 base and 6 bases respectively, with 6 bases between them. The CDR3 nucleotides read TGCGCCAGCAGCTTGCCAGGGGATACGCAGTATTTT. Translating gives CASSLPGDTQYF.